The 14 T cell receptor beta chains listed next were all sequenced from one sample in a study of cytomegalovirus exposure and HLA in healthy donors. Primers included in the PCR were 60 Vbeta and 13 Jbeta primers. Libraries were prepared by immunoSEQ multiplex PCR; TCRdb keeps only in-frame clonotypes and omits some of them. The sample carries 140,000 or so clones, around 84% recorded once. Sequenced: PBMCs. These receptor sequences come from a boy between 2 and 10 years old in good health and CMV-seronegative.

The chain has TRBV29-1 and TRBJ1-2; D gene uncertain. V lost 1 base, J lost 1 base, and 7 bases lay in between. This CDR3 is built from 13 residues. The V gene's germline CDR1 is SQVTM and CDR2 ANQGSEA. CDR3 residues: CSVEVGYNYGYTF. Written as DNA, the CDR3 is TGCAGCGTTGAAGTCGGGTATAACTATGGCTACACCTTC.

V and J are TRBV5-6 and TRBJ2-1; D not certain. Germline V CDR1 and CDR2: SGHDT, YYEEEE. Trimming stripped 2 bases from V and 1 base from J, with 13 bases between. This CDR3 is 16 amino acids long. In DNA, the CDR3 is TGTGCCAGCAGCTTAATTTTGGCAGGTTCCTACAATGAGCAGTTCTTC. Amino acid sequence: CASSLILAGSYNEQFF.

The CDR3 loop is CASSFYLEGNEQFF. CDR3 DNA sequence: TGTGCCAGTAGTTTTTATCTAGAGGGAAATGAGCAGTTCTTC. V is TRBV19 and J is TRBJ2-1; tentative D call: TRBD2 (5 bases). Trimming stripped 5 bases from V and 7 bases from J, with 15 bases between. Per the germline V gene, CDR1 is LNHDA and CDR2 is SQIVND (reference sequence). CDR3 size: 14 residues.

The V call is TRBV21-1, the J call TRBJ1-4. TRBV21-1 is a listed pseudogene. The length of the CDR3 is 15 residues. CDR3 in amino acids: CASSKEVLEGEKLFF. CDR3 DNA: TGTGCCAGCAGCAAAGAGGTCCTCGAGGGTGAAAAACTGTTTTTT.

The sample holds one count of this clone. The chain employs TRBV6-1 and TRBJ1-2; D is perhaps TRBD1 (5 bases). V was trimmed by 4 bases and J by 2 bases, leaving 14 bases between them. Germline-derived CDR1 and CDR2 are MNHNS and SASEGT. CDR3 length equals 15 residues. The CDR3 loop reads CASSVALGGNYGYTF. In nucleotides, the CDR3 is TGTGCCAGCAGTGTAGCTTTGGGGGGGAACTATGGCTACACCTTC.

The V call is TRBV5-1, the J call TRBJ1-2, with D hard to call. Between the trimmed V and J ends, which lost 0 bases and 3 bases, there was a span of 3 bases. This CDR3 spans 12 amino acids. CDR1 is SGHRS, CDR2 YFSETQ, per germline. The CDR3 loop is CASSLGDYGYTF. CDR3 nucleotides: TGCGCCAGCAGCTTGGGCGACTATGGCTACACCTTC.

The V gene is TRBV9, the J gene TRBJ2-2; 15 bases map to TRBD2. The V gene end was trimmed by 2 bases and the J gene end by 6 bases; junction bases not matched to a gene: 11. CDR3 length equals 19 residues. Per germline, CDR1 SGDLS and CDR2 YYNGEE. CDR3 amino acids: CASSVGLAGGPVSPGELFF. The CDR3, as DNA: TGTGCCAGCAGCGTTGGACTAGCGGGGGGGCCTGTTTCCCCCGGGGAGCTGTTTTTT.

The chain joins TRBV5-5 to TRBJ2-7; D gene uncertain. CDR1 and CDR2 from the germline V gene are SGHKS and YYEKEE (reference sequence). V shed 1 base and J shed 2 bases, with 7 bases lying between them. This CDR3 comprises 13 residues. The CDR3 protein is CASSLLQTYEQYF. CDR3 DNA sequence: TGTGCCAGCAGCTTGTTACAGACCTACGAGCAGTACTTC.

The DNA of the CDR3 is TGTGCCAGCAGCCCCAACAGGGGCGTACTACCCCAAGAGACCCAGTACTTC. Translated, it gives CASSPNRGVLPQETQYF. The gene calls are TRBV7-3 and TRBJ2-5, with 7 bases matching TRBD1. Germline-derived CDR1 and CDR2 are SGHTA and FQGTGA. The CDR3 is made up of 17 amino acids. The ends lost 5 bases at V and 1 base at J; junction bases unmatched: 13.

This chain joins TRBV27 and TRBJ2-5; 8 positions match TRBD1. The J segment lost 7 bases and the V segment lost 3 bases, leaving 13 bases of the junction unmatched. There are 16 residues in the CDR3. Germline CDR1 is MNHEY and CDR2 is SMNVEV (reference sequence). CDR3 loop: CASSFAGTGTTGTQYF. The DNA of the CDR3 is TGTGCCAGCAGTTTTGCTGGGACAGGTACGACGGGGACCCAGTACTTC.

The V call is TRBV10-1, the J call TRBJ1-1, with no clear D. Germline V lookup: CDR1 WNHNN, CDR2 SYGVQD (reference sequence). CDR3 length: 17 residues. Trimming cost V 0 bases and J 1 base, with 15 bases left between them. CDR3 nucleotide sequence: TGCGCCAGCAGTGAGTCGAGGAGAACTCGGGGGAACACTGAAGCTTTCTTT. Translated: CASSESRRTRGNTEAFF.

The chain links TRBV5-1 to TRBJ1-2, with D possibly matching TRBD1 (5 bases). The CDR3 runs 16 residues. CDR1 and CDR2 from the germline V gene are SGHRS and YFSETQ. Trimming removed 3 bases from V and 5 bases from J, with 20 bases in between. The CDR3 reads CASSSSRGSLVYGYTF. The CDR3 coding sequence is TGCGCCAGCAGCTCGTCTAGGGGCTCTCTTGTATATGGCTACACCTTC.

This chain connects TRBV5-1 to TRBJ2-1; TRBD2 matches 12 bases. V shed 4 bases, J shed 8 bases, and the junction held 10 bases outside the gene matches. This CDR3 has 16 residues. The germline V gene has CDR1 SGHRS and CDR2 YFSETQ. The CDR3 sequence is CASSRQTSGRSDEQFF. CDR3 in DNA: TGCGCCAGCAGCCGTCAGACTAGCGGGAGAAGCGATGAGCAGTTCTTC.

V gene TRBV6-6 combines with J gene TRBJ2-1, with 7 positions matching TRBD2. CDR3 length: 16 amino acids. The germline gives CDR1 MNHNY, CDR2 SVGAGI (reference sequence). V lost 0 bases, J lost 4 bases, and 6 bases stayed unmatched. CDR3 residues: CASSYSPGGPYNEQFF. For the CDR3, the DNA is TGTGCCAGCAGTTACTCTCCGGGAGGCCCGTACAATGAGCAGTTCTTC.